A single sample is the source of the 15 T cell receptor beta chains below, sequenced in a study of blood T cell repertoires in COVID-19. Sequenced by immunoSEQ multiplex PCR; TCRdb stores in-frame clones only, minus some. This table has about 160,000 clones, 90% appearing once. Sequencing input: peripheral blood. The receptor source for this set is a man in his fifties with acute or convalescent COVID-19.

This rearrangement joins TRBV30 to TRBJ2-6; 8 positions match TRBD1. V dropped 3 bases and J dropped 0; count of bases not matched to a gene: 13. The CDR3 extends over 19 amino acids. Germline V gives CDR1 GTSNPN, CDR2 SVGIG (reference sequence). The CDR3: CAWSPLRGQAPSGANVLTF. CDR3 DNA sequence: TGTGCCTGGAGCCCCCTTCGGGGACAGGCTCCCTCTGGGGCCAACGTCCTGACTTTC.

This rearrangement joins TRBV27 to TRBJ1-6; 10 bases agree with TRBD1. Germline V CDR1 and CDR2: MNHEY, SMNVEV (reference sequence). This CDR3 is 16 amino acids long. J was trimmed by 7 bases and V by 3 bases; bases with no gene match: 6. The CDR3 region has the DNA TGTGCCAGCAGTTTGCGACAGGGGGCGCCCAATTCACCCCTCCACTTT. Residues: CASSLRQGAPNSPLHF.

The chain combines TRBV10-3 with TRBJ1-6, with TRBD1 matching 9 bases. The V gene's germline CDR1 is ENHRY and CDR2 SYGVKD. The V segment lost 3 bases and the J segment 7 bases; nucleotides outside the gene matches: 1. The CDR3 length is 14 residues. Here the CDR3 reads CAISEGQGNSPLHF. For the CDR3, the DNA is TGTGCCATCAGTGAAGGACAGGGGAATTCACCCCTCCACTTT.

This sequence joins TRBV5-6 and TRBJ1-1; TRBD1 agrees at 7 bases. This CDR3 has 13 residues. CDR1 SGHDT and CDR2 YYEEEE come from the germline V gene. J gave up 10 bases and V 3 bases, and 9 bases lay outside the gene matches. The CDR3 region is CASSSLRGRTAFF. The CDR3 DNA sequence: TGTGCCAGCAGCTCCCTGAGGGGGCGGACAGCTTTCTTT.

This chain links TRBV6-5 with TRBJ2-1; 8 positions match TRBD2. Germline V gives CDR1 MNHEY, CDR2 SVGAGI. J was trimmed by 7 bases and V by 6 bases; bases with no gene match: 8. The CDR3 contains 14 residues. In DNA, the CDR3 is TGTGCCAGCAGCCTACTAGCGGAGAGAAATGAGCAGTTCTTC. Its translation is CASSLLAERNEQFF.

The CDR3 reads CASSQFSGGYTDTQYF. The CDR3 coding sequence is TGTGCCAGCAGCCAGTTTAGCGGGGGGTACACAGATACGCAGTATTTT. This chain uses TRBV13 with TRBJ2-3; 10 nucleotides agree with TRBD2. V dropped 5 bases and J dropped 2; count of bases not matched to a gene: 7. CDR3 length equals 16 residues. Germline V gene sequence: CDR1 PRHDT, CDR2 FYEKMQ (reference sequence).

This chain uses TRBV13 with TRBJ2-5; a possible D gene is TRBD1 (6 bases). Per germline, CDR1 PRHDT and CDR2 FYEKMQ (reference sequence). V was shortened by 4 bases and J by 1 base, with 10 bases between the two germline ends. CDR3 length: 14 residues. The CDR3 DNA follows: TGTGCCAGCAGCTCATTACAGGGCCAAGAGACCCAGTACTTC. It specifies CASSSLQGQETQYF.

This sequence joins TRBV7-7 and TRBJ2-1, with D possibly TRBD2 on 6 matching bases. Germline CDR1 reads SSHAT; CDR2 reads FNYEAQ (reference sequence). This CDR3 has 16 residues. V lost 5 bases and J lost 7, with 21 bases in between. The CDR3 coding sequence is TGTGCCAGCAGCACAAGTCCGGGACTCCAAATAAATGAGCAGTTCTTC. This gives the protein CASSTSPGLQINEQFF.

CDR3 protein: CASSLVAGGPNEQFF. The CDR3 bases are TGCGCCAGCAGCTTGGTCGCGGGAGGGCCCAATGAGCAGTTCTTC. J is TRBJ2-1 and V is TRBV5-1, with 9 bases lining up with TRBD2. V shed 0 bases, J shed 6 bases, and the junction held 4 bases outside the gene matches. The germline V gene has CDR1 SGHRS and CDR2 YFSETQ. This CDR3 is 15 amino acids long.

The chain joins TRBV27 to TRBJ2-5, with D maybe TRBD1 (7 bases). The CDR3 has 15 amino acids. Between the trimmed V and J ends, which lost 6 bases and 2 bases, there was a span of 16 bases. Germline loops: CDR1 MNHEY, CDR2 SMNVEV (reference sequence). CDR3 sequence reads: CASSEGAGQQETQYF. CDR3 bases: TGTGCCAGCAGCGAGGGGGCGGGGCAACAAGAGACCCAGTACTTC.

The CDR3 DNA reads as TGTGCCAGTGACAGGGGAAGTTCACCCCTCCACTTT. Protein: CASDRGSSPLHF. The chain is built from TRBV6-5 and TRBJ1-6, with TRBD1 matching over 8 bases. Germline V lookup: CDR1 MNHEY, CDR2 SVGAGI. V trimming: 9 bases; J trimming: 9 bases; junction bases outside the gene matches: 4. CDR3 length: 12 amino acids.

V gene TRBV27 combines with J gene TRBJ2-7; 11 bases agree with TRBD2. Germline CDR1 and CDR2: MNHEY and SMNVEV (reference sequence). The CDR3 is 15 residues long. After removal of 4 bases from V and 5 bases from J, the junction contained 7 bases not matched to a gene. As DNA, the CDR3 is TGTGCCAGCAGTTCTTATAGCGGGAGGGACCACGAGCAGTACTTC. It is translated as CASSSYSGRDHEQYF.

The V and J genes are TRBV27 and TRBJ2-2, with 9 bases that match TRBD2. The ends lost 5 bases at V and 4 bases at J; junction bases unmatched: 5. Germline values: CDR1 MNHEY, CDR2 SMNVEV (reference sequence). The CDR3 has 15 amino acids. This CDR3 reads CASSPSGIGTGELFF. Here the CDR3 DNA reads TGTGCCAGCAGTCCTAGCGGGATCGGCACCGGGGAGCTGTTTTTT.

V and J are TRBV5-1 and TRBJ2-7, with 9 bases aligning to TRBD1. V gave up 3 bases and J gave up 4 bases; unmatched junction bases: 8. CDR1 and CDR2 (germline): SGHRS, YFSETQ. The CDR3 loop spans 15 amino acids. The CDR3 sequence is CASSSGTGTGYEQYF. The CDR3 bases are TGCGCCAGCAGCTCAGGGACCGGGACAGGGTACGAGCAGTACTTC.

The chain employs TRBV5-1 and TRBJ2-6, with a weak D call TRBD1 (5 bases). The CDR3 is made up of 17 amino acids. V was clipped by 4 bases and J by 1 base, with 15 bases between them. Germline lookup yields CDR1 SGHRS and CDR2 YFSETQ. CDR3 protein: CASSPSQGRSGANVLTF. Here the CDR3 DNA reads TGCGCCAGCAGCCCCTCCCAGGGTAGGTCTGGGGCCAACGTCCTGACTTTC.